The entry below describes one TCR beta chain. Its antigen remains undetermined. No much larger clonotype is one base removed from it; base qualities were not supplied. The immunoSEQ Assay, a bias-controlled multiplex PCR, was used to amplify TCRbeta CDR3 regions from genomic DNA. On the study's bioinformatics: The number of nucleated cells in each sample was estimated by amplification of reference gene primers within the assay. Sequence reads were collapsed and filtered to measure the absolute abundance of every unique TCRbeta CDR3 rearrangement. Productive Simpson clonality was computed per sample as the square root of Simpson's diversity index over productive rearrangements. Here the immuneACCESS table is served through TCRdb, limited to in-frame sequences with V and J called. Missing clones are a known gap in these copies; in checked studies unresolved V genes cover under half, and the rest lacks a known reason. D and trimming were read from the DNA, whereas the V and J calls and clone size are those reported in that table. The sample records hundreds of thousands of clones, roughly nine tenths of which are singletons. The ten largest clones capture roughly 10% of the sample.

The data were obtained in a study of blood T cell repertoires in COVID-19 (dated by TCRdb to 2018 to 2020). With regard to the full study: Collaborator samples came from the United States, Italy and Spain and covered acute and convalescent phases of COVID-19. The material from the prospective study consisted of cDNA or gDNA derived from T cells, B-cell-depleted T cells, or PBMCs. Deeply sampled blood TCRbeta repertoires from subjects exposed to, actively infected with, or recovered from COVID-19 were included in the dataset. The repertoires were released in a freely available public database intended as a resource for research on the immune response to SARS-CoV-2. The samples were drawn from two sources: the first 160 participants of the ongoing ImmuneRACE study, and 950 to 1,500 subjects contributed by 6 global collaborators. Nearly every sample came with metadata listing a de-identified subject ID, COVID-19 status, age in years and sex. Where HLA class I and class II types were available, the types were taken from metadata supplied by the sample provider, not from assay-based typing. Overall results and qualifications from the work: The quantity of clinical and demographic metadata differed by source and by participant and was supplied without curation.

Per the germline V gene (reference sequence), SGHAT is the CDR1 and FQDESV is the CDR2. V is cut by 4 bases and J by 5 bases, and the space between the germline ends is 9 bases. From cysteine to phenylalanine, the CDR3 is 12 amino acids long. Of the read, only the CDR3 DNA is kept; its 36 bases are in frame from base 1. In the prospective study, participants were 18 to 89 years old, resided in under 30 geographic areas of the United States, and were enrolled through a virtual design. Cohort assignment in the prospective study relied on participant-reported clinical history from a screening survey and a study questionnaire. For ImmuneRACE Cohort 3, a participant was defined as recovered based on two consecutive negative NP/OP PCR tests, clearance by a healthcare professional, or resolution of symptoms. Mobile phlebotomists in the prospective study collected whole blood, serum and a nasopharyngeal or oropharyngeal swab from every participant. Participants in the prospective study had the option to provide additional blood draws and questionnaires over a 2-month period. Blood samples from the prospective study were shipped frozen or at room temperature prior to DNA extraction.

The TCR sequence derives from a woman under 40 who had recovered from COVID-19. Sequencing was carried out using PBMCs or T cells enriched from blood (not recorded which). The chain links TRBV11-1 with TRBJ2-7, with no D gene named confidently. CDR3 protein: CASSYARDEQYF. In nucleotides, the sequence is TGTGCCAGCAGCTATGCTCGGGACGAGCAGTACTTC.